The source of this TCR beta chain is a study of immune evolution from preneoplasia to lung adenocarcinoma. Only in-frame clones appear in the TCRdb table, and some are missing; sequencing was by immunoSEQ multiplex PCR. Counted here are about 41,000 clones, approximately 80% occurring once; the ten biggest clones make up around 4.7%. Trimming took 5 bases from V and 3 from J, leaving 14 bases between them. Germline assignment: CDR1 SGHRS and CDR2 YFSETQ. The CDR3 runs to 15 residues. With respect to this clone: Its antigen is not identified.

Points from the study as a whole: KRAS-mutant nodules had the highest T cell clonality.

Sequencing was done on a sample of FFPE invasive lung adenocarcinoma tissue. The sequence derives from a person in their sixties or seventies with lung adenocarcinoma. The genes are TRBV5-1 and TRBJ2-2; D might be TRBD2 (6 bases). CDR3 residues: CASRPPGVDTGELFF. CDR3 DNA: TGCGCCAGCAGGCCCCCGGGGGTCGACACCGGGGAGCTGTTTTTT.